This TCR beta chain was observed in a study of CD8 T cells in Susac syndrome. With random hexamers, reverse transcription was performed on about 0.5 to 1 ug of RNA. TCRdb independently ran MiXCR on the immunoSEQ multiplex PCR reads; one entry per CDR3 protein. The repertoire holds 95,000 to 150,000 distinct CDR3 sequences, with roughly 95% as singletons. Details on this clonotype: What it binds is unknown.

Overall study results and limits: When the CD4+ T cell repertoires of patients with Susac syndrome were examined, they did not show any clonal expansion. The study admitted that it had a relatively small number of individuals in its TCR sequencing and HLA analysis.

The diagnostic criteria for definite or probable disease, as recently defined, were met by the patients with Susac syndrome. In contrast to the negatively isolated CD8+ and CD4+ T cells, TEMRA cells were FACS-enriched. Germline V CDR1 and CDR2: SEHNR, FQNEAQ (reference sequence). The CDR3 runs to 16 residues. The V end lost 5 bases, the J end lost 0 bases, and 14 bases lay between the germline ends. Source material: CD4+ T cells from PBMCs. The TCR originated in a human donor with Susac syndrome. The V and J genes are TRBV7-9 and TRBJ2-1; possibly TRBD2 for D (5 bases). The CDR3 DNA reads as TGTGCCAGCAGCCCTTTCGGGAAAAGCTCCTACAATGAGCAGTTCTTC. Its translation is CASSPFGKSSYNEQFF.